This TCR beta chain is drawn from a study of PD-1 blockade in classical Hodgkin lymphoma. Sequencing was performed with immunoSEQ multiplex PCR; in TCRdb, only in-frame clones are kept and a portion is missing. In the table there are tens of thousands of clones, about 92% of which are singletons. Looked up from germline, CDR1 is SGHAT and CDR2 is FQDESV (reference sequence). Trimming cost V 3 bases and J 3 bases, with 8 bases left between them. The CDR3 consists of 14 residues. Exposure to brentuximab vedotin varied, and each patient had relapsed following autologous stem cell transplantation. Details on this clone: Its antigen remains unidentified.

Study observations and caveats: Excluded were patients who started nivolumab under 1 year after ASCT, a group that had lower diversity.

V gene TRBV11-1 combines with J gene TRBJ2-2, with no clear D. Material: peripheral blood mononuclear cells (PBMCs), obtained at baseline. The receptor's source is a human donor with classical Hodgkin lymphoma. This CDR3 reads CASSFDQDTGELFF. In DNA, the CDR3 is TGTGCCAGCAGCTTCGACCAAGACACCGGGGAGCTGTTTTTT.